The clone carrying this T cell receptor beta chain occurred many times. As yet, its antigen is unknown. This record belongs to a study of T cells in Graves' hyperthyroidism and ophthalmopathy. Study-wide results and limits: Most clonotypes expanded in thyroid above 0.001 were likewise present in blood.

CDR1 MNHEY and CDR2 SMNVEV come from the germline V gene (reference sequence). The CDR3 loop spans 13 amino acids. Between the trimmed V and J ends, which lost 5 bases and 2 bases, there was a span of 10 bases. Fresh peripheral blood, around 9.5 ml, yielded the PBMCs. TCR beta CDR3 regions were amplified from RNA. First-round RT-PCR of the TCR CDR3 relied on the HTBI primer set. TCRdb analysed the multiplex PCR reads with MiXCR anew, one entry per CDR3 protein. This sample yields hundreds of thousands of distinct CDR3 sequences, of which over 12% are seen a single time; 3.5% to 4.5% belongs to the top ten.

This sequence joins TRBV27 and TRBJ2-7; tentatively, D is TRBD2 (5 bases). Sequencing was carried out using blood. This receptor was obtained from a woman between 40 and 55 years old with Graves' ophthalmopathy. The CDR3 here is CASSPEGTYEQYF. DNA of the CDR3: TGTGCCAGCAGTCCAGAGGGAACCTACGAGCAGTACTTC.